The 23 T cell receptor beta chains below all came from one sample that was sequenced in a study of OX40 agonist ivuxolimab in advanced cancers. Using immunoSEQ multiplex PCR, the repertoire was profiled, and TCRdb retains in-frame clones only, with some absent. The sample yields about 100,000 clones, approximately 89% seen once. The specimen comprised CD4+ or CD8+ T cells sorted from blood, sampled in a trial of the OX40 agonist ivuxolimab. The receptors stem from an adult with an advanced solid tumor such as melanoma, head and neck, liver or kidney cancer.

The count of this clone is one. CDR3 coding DNA: TGTGCCAGCAGCTCTAGCCAAGAGACCCAGTACTTC. Its translation is CASSSSQETQYF. The chain combines TRBV7-2 with TRBJ2-5; D is unresolved. The CDR3 runs to 12 residues. V was trimmed by 4 bases and J by 1 base, leaving 4 bases between them. The germline CDR1 and CDR2 sequences are SGHTA and FQGNSA.

V usage is TRBV7-9 and J usage is TRBJ2-1; 8 bases are shared with TRBD2. Germline lookup yields CDR1 SEHNR and CDR2 FQNEAQ (reference sequence). The CDR3 consists of 17 residues. V trimming: 1 base; J trimming: 0 bases; junction bases outside the gene matches: 5. In DNA form, the CDR3 reads TGTGCCAGCAGCTTAGTCAGCGGGAGAAGCTCCTACAATGAGCAGTTCTTC. This gives the protein CASSLVSGRSSYNEQFF.

V usage is TRBV9 and J usage is TRBJ1-6; the D gene is possibly TRBD1 (5 bases). The CDR3 loop spans 15 amino acids. The V end lost 3 bases, the J end lost 7 bases, and 14 bases lay between the germline ends. From germline, CDR1 is SGDLS and CDR2 YYNGEE. The CDR3: CASSAFRTQNSPLHF. The CDR3 DNA follows: TGTGCCAGCAGCGCCTTTAGGACACAGAATTCACCCCTCCACTTT.

This chain links TRBV19 with TRBJ2-7; 10 bases match TRBD1. The V and J ends lost 4 bases and 3 bases, in that order; junction bases with no gene match: 6. CDR3 length: 15 amino acids. In germline, CDR1 is LNHDA, CDR2 SQIVND (reference sequence). The CDR3 loop is CASSRSGQGVYEQYF. Written as DNA, the CDR3 is TGTGCCAGTAGTAGGTCAGGACAGGGGGTCTACGAGCAGTACTTC.

CDR3 sequence: CASIPIGGAYNEQFF. CDR3 nucleotide sequence: TGTGCCAGCATCCCGATAGGGGGAGCATACAATGAGCAGTTCTTC. The chain couples TRBV7-2 to TRBJ2-1, with D possibly matching TRBD1 (6 bases). Trimming removed 7 bases at V and 4 bases at J, with 17 bases between. This CDR3 comprises 15 residues. CDR1 and CDR2 (germline): SGHTA, FQGNSA.

This sequence joins TRBV18 and TRBJ1-2; D remains ambiguous. CDR1 is KGHSH, CDR2 LQKENI, per germline. The CDR3 is 13 residues long. The V and J ends lost 3 bases and 8 bases respectively, with 13 bases between them. Here the CDR3 reads CASSPQRSYGYTF. The DNA of the CDR3 is TGTGCCAGCTCACCCCAGCGGTCTTACGGCTACACCTTC.

The rearrangement joins TRBV5-1 to TRBJ2-3; TRBD1 matches 11 bases. CDR3 length: 14 amino acids. Germline lookup yields CDR1 SGHRS and CDR2 YFSETQ. With V trimmed by 4 bases and J by 6 bases, 4 bases remained unmatched. CDR3: CASSPGQGDDTQYF. The DNA of the CDR3 is TGCGCCAGCAGCCCGGGACAGGGGGACGATACGCAGTATTTT.

The chain recombines TRBV7-2 with TRBJ1-4; 11 bases line up with TRBD1. V trimming: 1 base; J trimming: 3 bases; junction bases outside the gene matches: 4. There are 17 residues in the CDR3. In germline, CDR1 is SGHTA, CDR2 FQGNSA. The CDR3 reads CASSLGRTGGPNEKLFF. CDR3 nucleotides: TGTGCCAGCAGCTTAGGGAGGACAGGGGGCCCTAATGAAAAACTGTTTTTT.

The chain joins TRBV5-4 to TRBJ2-5; D is perhaps TRBD2 (6 bases). CDR3 length: 15 amino acids. V was pared by 4 bases and J by 5 bases, with 18 bases between. CDR1 SGHNT and CDR2 YYREEE come from the germline V gene (reference sequence). The CDR3 DNA reads TGTGCCAGCAGCATGGCCGGGAGTGCGGGGGAGACCCAGTACTTC. Amino acid sequence: CASSMAGSAGETQYF.

This chain links TRBV19 with TRBJ2-1, with 15 bases lining up with TRBD2. The CDR3 consists of 15 residues. J gave up 9 bases and V 6 bases, and 6 bases lay outside the gene matches. Germline-derived CDR1 and CDR2 are LNHDA and SQIVND (reference sequence). This CDR3 reads CASSRGLAGGVEQFF. The CDR3 DNA is TGTGCCAGTAGCCGAGGACTAGCGGGAGGGGTTGAGCAGTTCTTC. The variable domain in full, completed from reference TRBV19 and TRBJ2-1, reads DGGITQSPKYLFRKEGQNVTLSCEQNLNHDAMYWYRQDPGQGLRLIYYSQIVNDFQKGDIAEGYSVSREKKESFPLTVTSAQKNPTAFYLCASSRGLAGGVEQFFGPGTRLTVL.

This chain connects TRBV15 to TRBJ1-5; D is uncertain. The CDR3 covers 15 residues. CDR1 is LNHNV, CDR2 YYDKDF, per germline (reference sequence). Trimming pared 3 bases from V and 4 bases from J, leaving 13 bases between. The CDR3 reads CATSRADRRNQPQHF. The CDR3 DNA sequence: TGTGCCACCAGCAGGGCGGACCGGAGGAATCAGCCCCAGCATTTT.

V and J are TRBV7-9 and TRBJ2-5, with D unresolved. This CDR3 contains 14 residues. CDR1 is SEHNR and CDR2 is FQNEAQ in the germline V gene (reference sequence). V was shortened by 8 bases and J by 4 bases, with 17 bases between the two germline ends. The DNA for the CDR3 is TGTGCCAGCTCCTCCTTGATTACCCCAGAGACCCAGTACTTC. This gives the protein CASSSLITPETQYF.

The chain carries TRBV5-1 and TRBJ2-3; maybe TRBD2 (5 bases). V was pared by 1 base and J by 4 bases, with 7 bases between. CDR3 length equals 13 residues. Germline V CDR1 and CDR2: SGHRS, YFSETQ. The CDR3 region has the DNA TGCGCCAGCAGCTTGCGGCGGGCAGATACGCAGTATTTT. Translation: CASSLRRADTQYF.

The V and J genes are TRBV14 and TRBJ2-7; 9 nucleotides match TRBD1. V trimming: 4 bases; J trimming: 7 bases; junction bases outside the gene matches: 5. The germline V gene encodes CDR1 SGHDN and CDR2 FVKESK. There are 13 residues in the CDR3. The CDR3 here is CASSRDRAKEQYF. The DNA for the CDR3 is TGTGCCAGCAGCCGGGACAGGGCGAAAGAGCAGTACTTC.

The chain joins TRBV11-3 to TRBJ2-5; 8 bases agree with TRBD1. The V segment lost 6 bases and the J segment 2 bases; nucleotides outside the gene matches: 11. From germline, CDR1 is SGHNT and CDR2 YENEEA. The CDR3 contains 16 residues. The CDR3 region is CASRTGQVDGQETQYF. The CDR3 nucleotides read TGTGCCAGCAGGACGGGACAGGTCGACGGTCAAGAGACCCAGTACTTC. Full variable domain (rest looked up from reference TRBV11-3 and TRBJ2-5): EAGVVQSPRYKIIEKKQPVAFWCNPISGHNTLYWYLQNLGQGPELLIRYENEEAVDDSQLPKDRFSAERLKGVDSTLKIQPAELGDSAVYLCASRTGQVDGQETQYFGPGTRLLVL.

The V call is TRBV18, the J call TRBJ1-1; TRBD1 agrees at 8 bases. The CDR3 is 13 amino acids. Trimming took 9 bases from V and 0 from J; bases not matched to a gene: 3. The germline gives CDR1 KGHSH, CDR2 LQKENI. The CDR3 sequence: CASSGGLNTEAFF. CDR3 bases: TGTGCCAGTTCAGGGGGCTTGAACACTGAAGCTTTCTTT.

This clone appeared once. The chain joins TRBV28 to TRBJ2-7; tentatively, D is TRBD1 (5 bases). The V gene's germline CDR1 is MDHEN and CDR2 SYDVKM. CDR3 length: 16 amino acids. V was trimmed by 2 bases and J by 0 bases, leaving 14 bases between them. The chain's CDR3 is CASSLPGRMPSYEQYF. CDR3 DNA sequence: TGTGCCAGCAGTTTACCAGGGCGAATGCCCTCCTACGAGCAGTACTTC.

The chain links TRBV2 to TRBJ1-4; D is perhaps TRBD1 (5 bases). V lost 6 bases to trimming and J lost 5 bases, with 13 bases between them. Germline-derived CDR1 and CDR2 are SNHLY and FYNNEI. CDR3 length: 14 amino acids. The CDR3 nucleotides read TGTGCCAGCAGCTGGACACTTCTCAATGAAAAACTGTTTTTT. Its protein is CASSWTLLNEKLFF.

J is TRBJ2-7 and V is TRBV4-2; D not certain. V was trimmed by 1 base and J by 5 bases, leaving 12 bases between them. CDR3 length: 14 residues. CDR1 and CDR2 from the germline V gene are LGHNA and YNFKEQ. The DNA of the CDR3 is TGTGCCAGCAGCCAAGCCAGGCTAACGGACGAGCAGTACTTC. Protein: CASSQARLTDEQYF.

The chain carries TRBV28 and TRBJ2-7; TRBD1 agrees at 9 bases. CDR3 size: 15 residues. V gave up 8 bases and J gave up 1 base; unmatched junction bases: 9. CDR1 and CDR2 (germline): MDHEN, SYDVKM. The CDR3 DNA reads as TGTGCCAGCTCCCTGGCCGGGACAGGGTCCTACGAGCAGTACTTC. Translated: CASSLAGTGSYEQYF.

The V gene is TRBV28, the J gene TRBJ1-1, with D possibly TRBD1 on 6 matching bases. The CDR3 covers 14 residues. Trimming removed 3 bases from V and 0 bases from J, with 8 bases in between. Per the germline V gene, CDR1 is MDHEN and CDR2 is SYDVKM. CDR3 residues: CASSFGGLNTEAFF. The CDR3 nucleotides are TGTGCCAGCAGTTTTGGGGGCCTGAACACTGAAGCTTTCTTT.

This clone turned up a few times. The genes are TRBV7-2 and TRBJ2-7, with D possibly being TRBD2 (6 bases). Germline V gene sequence: CDR1 SGHTA, CDR2 FQGNSA. There are 13 residues in the CDR3. Trimming cost V 5 bases and J 4 bases, with 12 bases left between them. The CDR3 reads CASSRSAGYEQYF. DNA for the CDR3: TGTGCCAGCAGCCGATCCGCGGGATACGAGCAGTACTTC.

The V call is TRBV4-3, the J call TRBJ2-1; 10 nucleotides line up with TRBD1. This CDR3 region has 17 residues. Germline V CDR1 and CDR2: LGHNA, YSLEER. V lost 4 bases and J lost 7; bases outside the gene matches: 13. The CDR3 region is CASSPRARDRGLNEQFF. The DNA for the CDR3 is TGCGCCAGCAGCCCACGAGCCCGGGACAGGGGTTTAAATGAGCAGTTCTTC.